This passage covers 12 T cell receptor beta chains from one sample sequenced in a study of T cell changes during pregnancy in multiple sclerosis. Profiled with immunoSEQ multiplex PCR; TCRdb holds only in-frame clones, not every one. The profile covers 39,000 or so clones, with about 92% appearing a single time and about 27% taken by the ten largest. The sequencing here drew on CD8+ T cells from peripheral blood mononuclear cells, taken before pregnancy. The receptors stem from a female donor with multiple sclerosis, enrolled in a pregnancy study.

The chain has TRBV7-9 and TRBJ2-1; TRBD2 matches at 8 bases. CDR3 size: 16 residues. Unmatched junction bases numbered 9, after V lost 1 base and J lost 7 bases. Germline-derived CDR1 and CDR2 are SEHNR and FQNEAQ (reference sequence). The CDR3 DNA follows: TGTGCCAGCAGCTTAGTAGGTAGCGGGACCGGAAATGAGCAGTTCTTC. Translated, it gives CASSLVGSGTGNEQFF.

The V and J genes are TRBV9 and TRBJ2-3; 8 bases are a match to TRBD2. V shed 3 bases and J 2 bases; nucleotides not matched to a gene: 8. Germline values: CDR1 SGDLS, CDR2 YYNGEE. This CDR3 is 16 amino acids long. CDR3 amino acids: CASSALSGGVTDTQYF. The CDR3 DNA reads TGTGCCAGCAGCGCCCTTTCGGGAGGGGTCACAGATACGCAGTATTTT.

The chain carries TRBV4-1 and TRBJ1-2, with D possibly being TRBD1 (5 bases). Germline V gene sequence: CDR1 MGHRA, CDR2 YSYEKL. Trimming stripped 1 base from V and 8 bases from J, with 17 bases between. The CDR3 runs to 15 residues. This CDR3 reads CASSQALDSTQGYTF. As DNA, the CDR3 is TGCGCCAGCAGCCAAGCTCTTGACAGTACGCAGGGCTACACCTTC.

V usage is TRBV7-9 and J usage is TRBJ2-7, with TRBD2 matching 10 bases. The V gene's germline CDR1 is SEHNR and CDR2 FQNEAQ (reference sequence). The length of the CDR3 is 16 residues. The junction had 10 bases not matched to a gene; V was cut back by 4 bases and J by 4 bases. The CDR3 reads CASSSPLAGEGYEQYF. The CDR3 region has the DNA TGTGCCAGCAGCTCACCTCTAGCGGGGGAGGGATACGAGCAGTACTTC.

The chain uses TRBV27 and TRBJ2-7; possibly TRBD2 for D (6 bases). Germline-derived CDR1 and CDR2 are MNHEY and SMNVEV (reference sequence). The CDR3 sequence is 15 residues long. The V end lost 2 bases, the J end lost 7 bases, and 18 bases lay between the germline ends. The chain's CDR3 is CASSLAYRGGGEQYF. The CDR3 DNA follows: TGTGCCAGCAGTTTAGCATATCGGGGCGGAGGGGAGCAGTACTTC.

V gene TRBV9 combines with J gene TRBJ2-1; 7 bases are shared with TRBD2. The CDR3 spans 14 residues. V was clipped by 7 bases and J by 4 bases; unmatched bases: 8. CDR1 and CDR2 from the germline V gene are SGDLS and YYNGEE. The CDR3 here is CASGPSGAYNEQFF. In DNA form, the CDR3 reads TGTGCCAGCGGCCCTAGCGGAGCTTACAATGAGCAGTTCTTC.

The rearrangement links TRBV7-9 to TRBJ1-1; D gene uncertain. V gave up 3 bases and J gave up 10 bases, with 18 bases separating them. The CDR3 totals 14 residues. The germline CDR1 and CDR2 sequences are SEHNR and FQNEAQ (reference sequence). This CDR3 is CASSLARGGLRAFF. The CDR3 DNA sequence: TGTGCCAGCAGCTTGGCCCGCGGCGGGCTCCGAGCTTTCTTT. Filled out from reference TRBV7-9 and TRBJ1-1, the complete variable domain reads DTGVSQNPRHKITKRGQNVTFRCDPISEHNRLYWYRQTLGQGPEFLTYFQNEAQLEKSRLLSDRFSAERPKGSFSTLEIQRTEQGDSAMYLCASSLARGGLRAFFGQGTRLTVV.

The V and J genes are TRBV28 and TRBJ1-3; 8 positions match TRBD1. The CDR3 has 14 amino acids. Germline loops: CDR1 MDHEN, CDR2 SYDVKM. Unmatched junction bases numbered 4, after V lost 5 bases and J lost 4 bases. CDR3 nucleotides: TGTGCCAGCAGTCTGACAGGGGTAGGAAACACCATATATTTT. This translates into CASSLTGVGNTIYF.

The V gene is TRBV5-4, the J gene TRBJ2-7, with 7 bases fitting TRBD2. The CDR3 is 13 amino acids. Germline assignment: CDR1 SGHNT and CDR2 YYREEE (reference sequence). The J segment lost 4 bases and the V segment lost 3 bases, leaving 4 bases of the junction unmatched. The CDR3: CASSSRGGYEQYF. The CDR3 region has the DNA TGTGCCAGCAGCTCTAGGGGAGGGTACGAGCAGTACTTC.

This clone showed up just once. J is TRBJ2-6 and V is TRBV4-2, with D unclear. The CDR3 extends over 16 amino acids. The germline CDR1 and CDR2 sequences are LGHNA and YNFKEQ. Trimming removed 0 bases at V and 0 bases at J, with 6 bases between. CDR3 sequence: CASSQDPDSGANVLTF. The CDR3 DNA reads TGTGCCAGCAGCCAAGATCCAGACTCTGGGGCCAACGTCCTGACTTTC.

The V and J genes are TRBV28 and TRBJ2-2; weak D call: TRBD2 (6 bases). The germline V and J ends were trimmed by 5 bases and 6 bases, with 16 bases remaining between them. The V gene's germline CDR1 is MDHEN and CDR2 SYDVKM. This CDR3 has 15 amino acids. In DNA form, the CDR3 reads TGTGCCAGCAGTCCGTCGACTAGGGTCGCCGGGGAGCTGTTTTTT. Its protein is CASSPSTRVAGELFF.

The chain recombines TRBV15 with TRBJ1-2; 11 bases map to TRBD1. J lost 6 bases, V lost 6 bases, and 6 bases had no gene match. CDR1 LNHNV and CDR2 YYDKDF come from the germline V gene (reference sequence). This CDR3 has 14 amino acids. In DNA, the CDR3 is TGTGCCACCAGACCTCCGGGACAGGGGGATGGCTACACCTTC. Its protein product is CATRPPGQGDGYTF.